This section outlines one TCR beta chain sequence together with its context. The DNA is left out, because the CDR3 cannot be placed on it with certainty; the CDR3 is given as TCRdb lists it. The CDR3 totals 14 residues, both ends included. CDR1 is MRHNA and CDR2 is SNTAGT in the germline V gene. The study drew participants aged about 18 to 89 years from roughly 25 US areas. Participant-given clinical history determined each cohort assignment. The data stem from a study of blood T cell repertoires in COVID-19. Repertoires were generated with immunoSEQ multiplex PCR, while TCRdb's copy carries only in-frame clones and drops some. The sample contains some 250,000 clones, roughly 86% of which appear only once.

This rearrangement joins TRBV6-4 to TRBJ2-2; no check of the table's D call, TRBD2, against the DNA was made. This receptor was taken from a woman in her 30s with acute COVID-19. The sample comprised PBMCs or T cells enriched from blood (not recorded which). The chain's CDR3 is CASSDPGTPGSCFF.